Below are 32 T cell receptor beta chains sequenced from a single sample in a study of shared clonotypes between healthy human individuals. Sequencing used immunoSEQ multiplex PCR; TCRdb keeps in-frame clones, though not all of them. Of some 2.1 million clones in the sample, around 95% were seen once. Sequencing was performed on naive CD4+ T cells sorted from blood. The subset: CD45RA+ positively selected. Receptor source: a man aged 18 to 29 in good health.

The chain employs TRBV10-2 and TRBJ2-2; TRBD1 aligns across 8 bases. The V gene end was trimmed by 1 base and the J gene end by 3 bases; junction bases not matched to a gene: 1. The CDR3 contains 15 residues. Germline V CDR1 and CDR2: WSHSY, SAAADI. DNA of the CDR3: TGCGCCAGCAGTGAGTGGACAGGGTACACCGGGGAGCTGTTTTTT. It is translated as CASSEWTGYTGELFF.

This chain connects TRBV5-4 to TRBJ2-1; 14 bases match TRBD2. The CDR3 has 17 amino acids. Losses at the gene ends were 3 bases for V and 0 bases for J; bases not matched to a gene: 2. Germline CDR1 is SGHNT and CDR2 is YYREEE (reference sequence). This CDR3 reads CASSSGTSGSSYNEQFF. The CDR3 nucleotides read TGTGCCAGCAGCTCGGGGACTAGCGGGAGCTCCTACAATGAGCAGTTCTTC. The complete variable domain, with remaining parts taken from reference TRBV5-4 and TRBJ2-1, reads ETGVTQSPTHLIKTRGQQVTLRCSSQSGHNTVSWYQQALGQGPQFIFQYYREEENGRGNFPPRFSGLQFPNYSSELNVNALELDDSALYLCASSSGTSGSSYNEQFFGPGTRLTVL.

V is TRBV9 and J is TRBJ2-5; 9 bases align to TRBD2. There are 13 residues in the CDR3. V shed 6 bases and J 1 base; nucleotides not matched to a gene: 1. Germline V gene lookup returns CDR1 SGDLS and CDR2 YYNGEE. In DNA form, the CDR3 reads TGTGCCAGCAATAGCGGGAGCCAAGAGACCCAGTACTTC. Protein product: CASNSGSQETQYF.

The chain couples TRBV9 to TRBJ2-2, with 7 positions matching TRBD1. With V trimmed by 4 bases and J by 2 bases, 11 bases remained unmatched. The germline V gene encodes CDR1 SGDLS and CDR2 YYNGEE. This CDR3 contains 17 residues. The CDR3, as DNA: TGTGCCAGCAGCCGGAGAGCGGACAGGTCTAACACCGGGGAGCTGTTTTTT. Protein product: CASSRRADRSNTGELFF.

The V gene is TRBV9, the J gene TRBJ2-1; 12 bases fit TRBD2. The CDR3 runs 15 residues. V lost 3 bases and J lost 6; bases outside the gene matches: 4. Germline V gene data show CDR1 as SGDLS and CDR2 as YYNGEE. In DNA form, the CDR3 reads TGTGCCAGCAGCGGAGTACTAGCGGGGGGCAATGAGCAGTTCTTC. Its translation: CASSGVLAGGNEQFF.

The chain links TRBV11-2 to TRBJ2-7; D is unresolved. In germline, CDR1 is SGHAT, CDR2 FQNNGV. There are 15 residues in the CDR3. V was pared by 1 base and J by 2 bases, with 12 bases between. CDR3: CASSLGVGHPYEQYF. In DNA form, the CDR3 reads TGTGCCAGCAGCTTAGGGGTGGGCCATCCCTACGAGCAGTACTTC.

V gene TRBV29-1 combines with J gene TRBJ1-3; 7 nucleotides agree with TRBD1. The CDR3 extends over 14 amino acids. The V and J ends lost 1 base and 4 bases, in that order; junction bases with no gene match: 4. Germline V gene lookup returns CDR1 SQVTM and CDR2 ANQGSEA. Written as DNA, the CDR3 is TGCAGCGTTGAAGTCACAGGGGTCGGAAACACCATATATTTT. The encoded protein is CSVEVTGVGNTIYF. Supplemented by reference TRBV29-1 and TRBJ1-3, the full variable domain reads SAVISQKPSRDICQRGTSLTIQCQVDSQVTMMFWYRQQPGQSLTLIATANQGSEATYESGFVIDKFPISRPNLTFSTLTVSNMSPEDSSIYLCSVEVTGVGNTIYFGEGSWLTVV.

The CDR3 here is CASSRGPETGQPQHF. In nucleotides, the CDR3 is TGTGCCAGCAGTCGTGGACCAGAAACGGGGCAGCCCCAGCATTTT. V is TRBV5-6 and J is TRBJ1-5; no clear D gene. The CDR3 length is 15 residues. From germline, CDR1 is SGHDT and CDR2 YYEEEE. The V and J ends lost 5 bases and 7 bases respectively, with 19 bases between them.

The chain employs TRBV7-3 and TRBJ2-3, with D uncertain. Looked up from germline, CDR1 is SGHTA and CDR2 is FQGTGA. The CDR3 covers 14 residues. V was shortened by 4 bases and J by 2 bases, with 10 bases between the two germline ends. The CDR3 reads CASSSGAPTDTQYF. The CDR3 DNA reads as TGTGCCAGCAGCTCGGGTGCTCCCACAGATACGCAGTATTTT.

V and J are TRBV4-1 and TRBJ1-1; unclear D gene. Trimming took 0 bases from V and 0 from J, leaving 11 bases between them. This CDR3 comprises 16 residues. Per the germline V gene, CDR1 is MGHRA and CDR2 is YSYEKL. CDR3 region: CASSQESGSMNTEAFF. The CDR3 DNA sequence: TGCGCCAGCAGCCAAGAATCGGGCAGCATGAACACTGAAGCTTTCTTT.

This chain links TRBV18 with TRBJ1-2; D not certain. The germline CDR1 and CDR2 sequences are KGHSH and LQKENI. Deletions cut 1 base from V and 1 base from J, with 13 bases between. The length of the CDR3 is 16 residues. DNA of the CDR3: TGTGCCAGCTCACCACTACCCTCCGGCAATAACTATGGCTACACCTTC. As protein: CASSPLPSGNNYGYTF.

This clone was seen only a few times. The chain is built from TRBV19 and TRBJ2-2, with D perhaps matching TRBD2 (6 bases). The CDR3 has 14 residues. Germline V CDR1 and CDR2: LNHDA, SQIVND (reference sequence). Trimming pared 5 bases from V and 4 bases from J, leaving 11 bases between. The CDR3 sequence is CASSPQEGTGELFF. CDR3 nucleotides: TGTGCCAGTAGTCCCCAGGAGGGCACCGGGGAGCTGTTTTTT.

The rearrangement joins TRBV5-1 to TRBJ2-7; no definite D call. This CDR3 comprises 13 residues. Trimming pared 2 bases from V and 6 bases from J, leaving 12 bases between. Germline CDR1 SGHRS, CDR2 YFSETQ. CDR3 DNA: TGCGCCAGCAGCTTTGCCTCCGCGGCCGAGCAGTACTTC. This translates into CASSFASAAEQYF.

This chain uses TRBV18 with TRBJ2-2; 8 positions agree with TRBD1. V lost 5 bases to trimming and J lost 1 base; unmatched junction nucleotides: 3. Germline V lookup: CDR1 KGHSH, CDR2 LQKENI. The CDR3 sequence is 15 residues long. Here the CDR3 DNA reads TGTGCCAGCTCATTTGACAGGGGGAACACCGGGGAGCTGTTTTTT. This gives the protein CASSFDRGNTGELFF.

Here the CDR3 DNA reads TGTGCCTGGAGTAGGGCCGTGGGGCCCTACGAGCAGTACTTC. It encodes CAWSRAVGPYEQYF. This chain connects TRBV30 to TRBJ2-7; TRBD1 is a possible D gene (5 bases). The CDR3 length is 14 residues. V lost 2 bases and J lost 2, with 13 bases in between. Germline CDR1 is GTSNPN and CDR2 is SVGIG (reference sequence).

Only one count was recorded for this clone. The chain combines TRBV9 with TRBJ2-2, with D unclear. Trimming took 2 bases from V and 3 from J, leaving 8 bases between them. The CDR3 spans 14 residues. Germline-derived CDR1 and CDR2 are SGDLS and YYNGEE. The CDR3 DNA follows: TGTGCCAGCAGCGTCAGGCTGTACACCGGGGAGCTGTTTTTT. Protein: CASSVRLYTGELFF.

This chain links TRBV5-1 with TRBJ1-5; tentative D call: TRBD1 (6 bases). Germline lookup yields CDR1 SGHRS and CDR2 YFSETQ. This CDR3 has 14 residues. V dropped 2 bases and J dropped 5 bases, with 11 bases sitting between them. The CDR3 sequence is CASSLQGGDQPQHF. Written as DNA, the CDR3 is TGCGCCAGCAGCTTACAGGGAGGGGATCAGCCCCAGCATTTT.

The rearrangement links TRBV4-1 to TRBJ2-7; 8 nucleotides align to TRBD2. CDR3 length: 17 residues. With V trimmed by 4 bases and J by 0 bases, 11 bases remained unmatched. Germline V gives CDR1 MGHRA, CDR2 YSYEKL. The CDR3 DNA reads TGCGCCAGCAGCCGCACGGGACTAGAAGACCCCTCCTACGAGCAGTACTTC. Encoded protein: CASSRTGLEDPSYEQYF.

The chain couples TRBV30 to TRBJ1-2, with 9 bases fitting TRBD1. The CDR3 length is 12 residues. V shed 4 bases, J shed 9 bases, and the junction held 6 bases outside the gene matches. Germline CDR1 reads GTSNPN; CDR2 reads SVGIG (reference sequence). The CDR3 DNA reads TGTGCCTGGACCCCGGGACAGGGCCGCTACACCTTC. Translated: CAWTPGQGRYTF. The full variable domain, with the rest looked up from reference TRBV30 and TRBJ1-2, is SQTIHQWPATLVQPVGSPLSLECTVEGTSNPNLYWYRQAAGRGLQLLFYSVGIGQISSEVPQNLSASRPQDRQFILSSKKLLLSDSGFYLCAWTPGQGRYTFGSGTRLTVV.

The chain recombines TRBV9 with TRBJ2-7, with no clear D. Trimming shortened V by 1 base and J by 6 bases, and 11 bases separated the two germline ends. CDR3 length: 13 residues. Germline CDR1 is SGDLS and CDR2 is YYNGEE. The chain's CDR3 is CASSVSQETEQYF. In nucleotides, the CDR3 is TGTGCCAGCAGCGTAAGTCAGGAAACCGAGCAGTACTTC.

This clone was detected a few times. The gene calls are TRBV6-5 and TRBJ2-7; D is possibly TRBD1 or TRBD2 (5 bases each). Trimming left V 0 bases short and J 5 bases short, with 17 bases between. CDR3 length: 16 residues. Germline assignment: CDR1 MNHEY and CDR2 SVGAGI. In nucleotides, the CDR3 is TGTGCCAGCAGTTACTCGAGAAGGGCAGGGAGCAACGAGCAGTACTTC. Encoded protein: CASSYSRRAGSNEQYF.

The chain couples TRBV13 to TRBJ2-7; maybe TRBD1 (6 bases). Germline CDR1 reads PRHDT; CDR2 reads FYEKMQ (reference sequence). This CDR3 comprises 15 residues. Trimming left V 2 bases short and J 0 bases short, with 11 bases between. DNA for the CDR3: TGTGCCAGCAGCTTAAGGGACAAGAGCTCCTACGAGCAGTACTTC. Its protein is CASSLRDKSSYEQYF.

The genes are TRBV7-9 and TRBJ1-3; D unresolved. The CDR3 is made up of 13 amino acids. Germline V gives CDR1 SEHNR, CDR2 FQNEAQ (reference sequence). Trimming cost V 4 bases and J 4 bases, with 8 bases left between them. The CDR3 protein is CASSSLMGNTIYF. In DNA, the CDR3 is TGTGCCAGCAGCTCCCTGATGGGAAACACCATATATTTT.

The chain employs TRBV6-1 and TRBJ1-6; D is uncertain. This CDR3 contains 16 residues. The V gene's germline CDR1 is MNHNS and CDR2 SASEGT. V gave up 3 bases and J gave up 5 bases, with 14 bases separating them. The CDR3 DNA reads TGTGCCAGCAGTGAGAGCACCCGGTCTGATAATTCACCCCTCCACTTT. It yields the protein CASSESTRSDNSPLHF.

This clone was found once. This CDR3 reads CASRLAPAEHSYEQYF. The CDR3, as DNA: TGTGCAAGTCGCTTAGCCCCCGCCGAGCACTCCTACGAGCAGTACTTC. The chain combines TRBV12-2 with TRBJ2-7; no DNA check was done on the table's D call, TRBD2. TRBV12-2 is classified as a pseudogene. The CDR3 totals 16 residues.

The gene calls are TRBV6-5 and TRBJ2-1; possible D gene TRBD1, 5 bases. Germline values: CDR1 MNHEY, CDR2 SVGAGI. The V and J ends lost 4 bases and 2 bases respectively, with 12 bases between them. This CDR3 region has 15 residues. In nucleotides, the CDR3 is TGTGCCAGCAGTTCCGCATGGGGCGCCTACAATGAGCAGTTCTTC. Protein: CASSSAWGAYNEQFF.

CDR3 bases: TGCAGCGTTGAGACTGGGAGTTACGCCTACAATGAGCAGTTCTTC. The encoded protein is CSVETGSYAYNEQFF. The chain recombines TRBV29-1 with TRBJ2-1; perhaps TRBD2 as D (5 bases). The CDR3 has 15 amino acids. Trimming removed 3 bases from V and 2 bases from J, with 14 bases in between. The germline CDR1 and CDR2 sequences are SQVTM and ANQGSEA.

In DNA form, the CDR3 reads TGTGCCAGTACCAGAACAGGGGGCCGGGACACTGAAGCTTTCTTT. It yields the protein CASTRTGGRDTEAFF. The V and J genes are TRBV19 and TRBJ1-1; TRBD1 agrees at 9 bases. This CDR3 has 15 amino acids. Germline lookup yields CDR1 LNHDA and CDR2 SQIVND (reference sequence). V gave up 7 bases and J gave up 3 bases; unmatched junction bases: 9.

The chain has TRBV10-3 and TRBJ2-2; no firm D call. Germline V gives CDR1 ENHRY, CDR2 SYGVKD. Trimming shortened V by 0 bases and J by 2 bases, and 10 bases separated the two germline ends. The length of the CDR3 is 16 residues. The CDR3 region is CAISESTPPNTGELFF. DNA for the CDR3: TGTGCCATCAGTGAGTCGACGCCTCCAAACACCGGGGAGCTGTTTTTT.

The V call is TRBV2, the J call TRBJ2-3; the D is unclear. Trimming stripped 4 bases from V and 3 bases from J, with 8 bases between. In germline, CDR1 is SNHLY, CDR2 FYNNEI. The CDR3 totals 13 residues. CDR3 region: CASSGARTDTQYF. The DNA for the CDR3 is TGTGCCAGCAGTGGCGCAAGAACAGATACGCAGTATTTT.

The rearrangement links TRBV11-2 to TRBJ2-7; a weak D match, TRBD1 (5 bases). V was clipped by 2 bases and J by 11 bases, with 10 bases between them. The germline gives CDR1 SGHAT, CDR2 FQNNGV. This CDR3 contains 11 residues. CDR3: CASSLNTREYF. CDR3 bases: TGTGCCAGCAGCTTAAACACCAGGGAGTACTTC.

The rearrangement joins TRBV9 to TRBJ2-3; D is ambiguous. Germline V CDR1 and CDR2: SGDLS, YYNGEE. Between the trimmed V and J ends, which lost 9 bases and 4 bases, there was a span of 6 bases. The CDR3 loop spans 10 amino acids. The CDR3 coding sequence is TGTGCCATCTCCTCAGATACGCAGTATTTT. This encodes CAISSDTQYF.